This T cell receptor beta chain is from a study of T cell responses to AZD1222 COVID-19 vaccine. This CDR3 spans 12 amino acids. Germline V gene data show CDR1 as SEHNR and CDR2 as FQNEAQ (reference sequence). Trimming took 2 bases from V and 0 from J, leaving 2 bases between them. Study observations and caveats: Unmutated regions of variants are reportedly targeted by nearly half of spike-specific TCRs.

This clone has a single count. Its target is not known. Using immunoSEQ multiplex PCR, the repertoire was profiled, and TCRdb retains in-frame clones only, with some absent. The sample carries around 110,000 clones, about 80% recorded once. This sequence originates from an adult in good health. The material sequenced was peripheral blood, taken on day 0 of AZD1222 vaccination. This chain links TRBV7-9 with TRBJ2-7, with no clear D. The CDR3 bases are TGTGCCAGCAGCTTACACTCCTACGAGCAGTACTTC. Protein sequence: CASSLHSYEQYF.